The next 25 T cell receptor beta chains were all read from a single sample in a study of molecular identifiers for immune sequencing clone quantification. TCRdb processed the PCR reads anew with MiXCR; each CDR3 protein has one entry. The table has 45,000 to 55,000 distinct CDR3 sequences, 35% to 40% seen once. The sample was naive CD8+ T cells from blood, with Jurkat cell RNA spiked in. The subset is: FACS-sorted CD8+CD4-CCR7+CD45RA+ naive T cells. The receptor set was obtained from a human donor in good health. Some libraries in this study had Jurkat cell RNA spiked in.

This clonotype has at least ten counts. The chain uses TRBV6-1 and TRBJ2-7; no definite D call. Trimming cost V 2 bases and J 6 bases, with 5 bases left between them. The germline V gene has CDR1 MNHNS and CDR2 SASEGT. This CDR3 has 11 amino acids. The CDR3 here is CASSEFGEQYF. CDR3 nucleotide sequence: TGTGCCAGCAGTGAATTTGGCGAGCAGTACTTC.

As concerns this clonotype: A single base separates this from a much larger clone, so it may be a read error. CDR3 residues: CASSPPGSSQAQHF. The CDR3 DNA sequence: TGTGCCAGCAGCCCCCCGGGATCGAGTCAGGCCCAGCATTTT. This chain joins TRBV13 and TRBJ1-5; D is unclear. The CDR3 has 14 residues. Germline V gives CDR1 PRHDT, CDR2 FYEKMQ (reference sequence). Full variable domain (rest looked up from reference TRBV13 and TRBJ1-5): AAGVIQSPRHLIKEKRETATLKCYPIPRHDTVYWYQQGPGQDPQFLISFYEKMQSDKGSIPDRFSAQQFSDYHSELNMSSLELGDSALYFCASSPPGSSQAQHFGDGTRLSIL.

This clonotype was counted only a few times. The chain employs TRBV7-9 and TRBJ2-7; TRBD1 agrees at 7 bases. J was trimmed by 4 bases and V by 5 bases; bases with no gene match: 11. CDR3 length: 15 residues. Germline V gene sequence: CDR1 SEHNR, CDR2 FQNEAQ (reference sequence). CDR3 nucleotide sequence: TGTGCCAGCAGCCACCCCCGGGACAGCATGTACGAGCAGTACTTC. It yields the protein CASSHPRDSMYEQYF. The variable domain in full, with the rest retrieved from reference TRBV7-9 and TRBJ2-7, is DTGVSQNPRHKITKRGQNVTFRCDPISEHNRLYWYRQTLGQGPEFLTYFQNEAQLEKSRLLSDRFSAERPKGSFSTLEIQRTEQGDSAMYLCASSHPRDSMYEQYFGPGTRLTVT.

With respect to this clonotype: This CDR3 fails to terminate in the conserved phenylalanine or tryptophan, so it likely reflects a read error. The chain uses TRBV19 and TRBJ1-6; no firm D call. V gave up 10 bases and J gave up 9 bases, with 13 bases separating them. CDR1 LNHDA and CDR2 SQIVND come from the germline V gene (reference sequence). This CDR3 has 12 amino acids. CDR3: CATPPIRSPLHL. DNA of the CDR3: TGTGCCACCCCACCAATACGTTCACCCCTCCACCTT.

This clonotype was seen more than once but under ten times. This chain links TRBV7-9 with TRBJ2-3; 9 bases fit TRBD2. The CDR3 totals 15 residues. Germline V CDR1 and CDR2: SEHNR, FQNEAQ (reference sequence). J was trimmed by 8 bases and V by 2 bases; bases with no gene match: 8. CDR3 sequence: CASSLTSGPQGTQYF. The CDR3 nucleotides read TGTGCCAGCAGCTTAACTAGCGGGCCCCAAGGTACGCAGTATTTT.

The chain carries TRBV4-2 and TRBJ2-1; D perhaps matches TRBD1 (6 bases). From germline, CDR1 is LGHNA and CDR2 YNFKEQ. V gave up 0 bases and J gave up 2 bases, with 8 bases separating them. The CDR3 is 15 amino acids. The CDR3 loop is CASSQEGDTYNEQFF. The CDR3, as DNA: TGTGCCAGCAGCCAAGAGGGGGACACCTACAATGAGCAGTTCTTC.

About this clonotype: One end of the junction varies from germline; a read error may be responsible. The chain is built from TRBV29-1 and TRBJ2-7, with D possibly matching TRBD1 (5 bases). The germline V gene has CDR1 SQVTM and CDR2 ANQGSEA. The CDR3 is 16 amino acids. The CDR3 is CSVEVPGGPGSYGQYF. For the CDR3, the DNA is TGCAGCGTTGAAGTCCCCGGTGGGCCAGGGTCCTACGGGCAGTACTTC.

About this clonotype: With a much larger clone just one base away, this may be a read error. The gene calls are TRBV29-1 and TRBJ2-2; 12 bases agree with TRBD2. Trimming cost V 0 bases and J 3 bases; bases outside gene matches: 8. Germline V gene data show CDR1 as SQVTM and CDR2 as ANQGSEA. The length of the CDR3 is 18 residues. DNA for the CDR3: TGCAGCGTTGAAGATTGGAGACTAGCGGGAGCTGACACCGGGGAGCTGTTTTTT. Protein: CSVEDWRLAGADTGELFF.

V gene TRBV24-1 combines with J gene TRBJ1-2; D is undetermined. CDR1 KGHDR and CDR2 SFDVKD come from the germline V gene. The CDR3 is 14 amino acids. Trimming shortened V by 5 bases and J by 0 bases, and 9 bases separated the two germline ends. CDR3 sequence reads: CATSGPLTNYGYTF. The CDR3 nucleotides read TGTGCCACCAGTGGCCCCCTAACTAACTATGGCTACACCTTC.

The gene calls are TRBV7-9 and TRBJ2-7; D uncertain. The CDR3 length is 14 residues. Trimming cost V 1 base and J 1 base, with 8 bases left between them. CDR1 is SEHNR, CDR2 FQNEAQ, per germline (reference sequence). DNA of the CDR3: TGTGCCAGCAGCTTAGTAACGGGTTCCTACGAGCAGTACTTC. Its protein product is CASSLVTGSYEQYF.

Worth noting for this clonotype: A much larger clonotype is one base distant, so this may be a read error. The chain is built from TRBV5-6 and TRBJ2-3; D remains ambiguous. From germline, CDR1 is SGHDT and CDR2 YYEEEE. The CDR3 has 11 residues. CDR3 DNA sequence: TGTGCCAGCAGTTTCACAGATATGCAGTATTTT. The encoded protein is CASSFTDMQYF.

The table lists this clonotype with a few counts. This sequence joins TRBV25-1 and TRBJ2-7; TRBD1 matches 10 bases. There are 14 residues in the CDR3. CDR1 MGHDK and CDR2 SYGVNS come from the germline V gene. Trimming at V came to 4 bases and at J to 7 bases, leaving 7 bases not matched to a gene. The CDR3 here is CASSATGGAGEQYF. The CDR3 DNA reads TGTGCCAGCAGTGCGACAGGGGGCGCGGGGGAGCAGTACTTC.

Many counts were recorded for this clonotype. DNA of the CDR3: TGCAGTGCTAGAGATCTCGGAAAACTGTTTTTT. This gives the protein CSARDLGKLFF. The J gene is TRBJ1-4, the V gene TRBV20-1; D is uncertain. Germline V gene data show CDR1 as DFQATT and CDR2 as SNEGSKA (reference sequence). V lost 0 bases, J lost 10 bases, and 6 bases lay in between. CDR3 length equals 11 residues.

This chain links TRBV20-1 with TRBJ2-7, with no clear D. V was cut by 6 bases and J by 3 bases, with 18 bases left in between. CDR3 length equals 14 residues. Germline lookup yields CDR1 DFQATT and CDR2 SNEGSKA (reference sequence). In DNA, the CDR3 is TGCAGTGCCATGACGGGTAGCAGAGGCTACGAGCAGTACTTC. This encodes CSAMTGSRGYEQYF.

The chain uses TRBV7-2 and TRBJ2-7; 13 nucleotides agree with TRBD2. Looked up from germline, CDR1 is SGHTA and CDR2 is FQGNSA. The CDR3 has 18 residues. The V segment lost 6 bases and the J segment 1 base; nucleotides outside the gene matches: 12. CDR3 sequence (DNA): TGTGCCAGCAGACTAGCGGGAGGGCCCTCCCCAAGTTCCTACGAGCAGTACTTC. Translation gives CASRLAGGPSPSSYEQYF.

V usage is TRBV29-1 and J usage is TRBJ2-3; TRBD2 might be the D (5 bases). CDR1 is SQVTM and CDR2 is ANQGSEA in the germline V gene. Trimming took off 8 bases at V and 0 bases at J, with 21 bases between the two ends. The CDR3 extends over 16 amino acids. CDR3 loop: CSYVLWERLSTDTQYF. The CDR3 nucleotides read TGCAGCTATGTTCTGTGGGAGCGCCTGAGCACAGATACGCAGTATTTT.

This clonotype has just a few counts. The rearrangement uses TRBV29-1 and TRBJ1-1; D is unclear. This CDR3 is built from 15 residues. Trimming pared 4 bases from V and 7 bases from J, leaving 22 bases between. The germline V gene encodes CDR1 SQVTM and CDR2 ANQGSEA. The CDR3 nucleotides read TGCAGCGTTGTGGTCTCCGACTCACCCACCCTTGAAGCTTTCTTT. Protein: CSVVVSDSPTLEAFF.

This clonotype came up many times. CDR3 nucleotides: TGTGCCAGCAGTCCCGGGACAGCCTACGAGCAGTACTTC. Protein: CASSPGTAYEQYF. V usage is TRBV6-5 and J usage is TRBJ2-7; 7 bases match TRBD1. Germline values: CDR1 MNHEY, CDR2 SVGAGI. J was trimmed by 2 bases and V by 5 bases; bases with no gene match: 3. The CDR3 has 13 residues.

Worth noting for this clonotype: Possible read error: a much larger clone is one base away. Here the CDR3 reads CACSFTGDQPQHF. DNA for the CDR3: TGTGCCTGCAGCTTCACAGGGGATCAGCCCCAGCATTTT. The rearrangement joins TRBV6-5 to TRBJ1-5; 7 bases match TRBD1. This CDR3 comprises 13 residues. Germline CDR1 is MNHEY and CDR2 is SVGAGI.

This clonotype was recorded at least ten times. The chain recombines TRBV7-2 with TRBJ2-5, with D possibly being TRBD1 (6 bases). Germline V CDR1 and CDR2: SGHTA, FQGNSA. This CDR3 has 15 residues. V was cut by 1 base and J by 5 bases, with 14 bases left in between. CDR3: CASSLGLTGSETQYF. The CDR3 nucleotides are TGTGCCAGCAGCTTAGGTTTGACAGGATCGGAGACCCAGTACTTC.

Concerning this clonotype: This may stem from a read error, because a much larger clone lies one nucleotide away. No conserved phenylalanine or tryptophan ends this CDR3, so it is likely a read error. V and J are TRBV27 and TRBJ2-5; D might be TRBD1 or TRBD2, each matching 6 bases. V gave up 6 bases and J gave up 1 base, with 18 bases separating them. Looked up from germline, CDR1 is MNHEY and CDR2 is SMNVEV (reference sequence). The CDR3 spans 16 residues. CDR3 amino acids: CASSRAGRGSQETQYI. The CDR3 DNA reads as TGTGCCAGCAGCCGAGCGGGCAGGGGCAGCCAAGAGACCCAGTACATC.

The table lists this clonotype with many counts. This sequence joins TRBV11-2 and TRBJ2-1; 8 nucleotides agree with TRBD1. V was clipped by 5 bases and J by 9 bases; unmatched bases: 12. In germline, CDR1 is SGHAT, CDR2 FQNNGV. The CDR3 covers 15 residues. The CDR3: CASSTGQGSRSEQFF. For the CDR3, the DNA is TGTGCCAGCAGCACTGGACAGGGCAGCCGCAGTGAGCAGTTCTTC.

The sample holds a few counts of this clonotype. CDR3 loop: CASSLKAGDVYEQFF. The CDR3 coding sequence is TGTGCCAGCAGTTTAAAGGCGGGAGACGTGTATGAGCAGTTCTTC. The chain employs TRBV12-3 or TRBV12-4 and TRBJ2-1; the match to TRBD2 covers 7 bases. V shed 2 bases and J 8 bases; nucleotides not matched to a gene: 9. The CDR3 totals 15 residues.

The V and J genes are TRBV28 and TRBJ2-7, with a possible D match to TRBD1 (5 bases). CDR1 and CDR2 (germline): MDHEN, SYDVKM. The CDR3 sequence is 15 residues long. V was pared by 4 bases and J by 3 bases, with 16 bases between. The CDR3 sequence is CASSSLTRARYEQYF. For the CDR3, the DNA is TGTGCCAGCAGTTCCCTGACCAGGGCCCGCTACGAGCAGTACTTC.

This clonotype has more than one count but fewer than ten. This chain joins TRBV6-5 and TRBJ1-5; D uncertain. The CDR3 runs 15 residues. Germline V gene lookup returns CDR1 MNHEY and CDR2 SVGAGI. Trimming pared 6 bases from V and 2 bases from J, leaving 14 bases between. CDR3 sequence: CASRPPGEGNQPQHF. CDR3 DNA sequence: TGTGCCAGCAGGCCCCCGGGAGAAGGCAATCAGCCCCAGCATTTT.